This T cell receptor (beta chain) was obtained from a study of response to subunit inactivated influenza vaccine. TCRdb recomputed calls from the RT-PCR reads with MiXCR, one row per CDR3 protein. The sample carries hundreds of thousands of distinct CDR3 sequences, 14% recorded once. Only a few counts were recorded for this clonotype. Its specificity is not known. Findings and caveats of the study: Few additional T cells are recruited per seasonal influenza vaccination, authors suggested.

The material was PBMCs from blood, obtained approximately 15 days before vaccination. The TCR comes from a man aged 45-65 years who received an inactivated influenza vaccine.

CDR3 DNA sequence: TGTGCCAGCAGCCAAGATAGGATTTTTTCACCCCTCCACTTT. The encoded protein is CASSQDRIFSPLHF. The V and J genes are TRBV3-1 and TRBJ1-6; no clear D. The germline V gene has CDR1 LGHDT and CDR2 YNNKEL (reference sequence). The CDR3 has 14 amino acids. The V gene lost 0 bases and the J gene lost 9 bases, with 9 bases spanning the gap. Full variable domain (missing parts from reference TRBV3-1 and TRBJ1-6): DTAVSQTPKYLVTQMGNDKSIKCEQNLGHDTMYWYKQDSKKFLKIMFSYNNKELIINETVPNRFSPKSPDKAHLNLHINSLELGDSAVYFCASSQDRIFSPLHFGNGTRLTVT.